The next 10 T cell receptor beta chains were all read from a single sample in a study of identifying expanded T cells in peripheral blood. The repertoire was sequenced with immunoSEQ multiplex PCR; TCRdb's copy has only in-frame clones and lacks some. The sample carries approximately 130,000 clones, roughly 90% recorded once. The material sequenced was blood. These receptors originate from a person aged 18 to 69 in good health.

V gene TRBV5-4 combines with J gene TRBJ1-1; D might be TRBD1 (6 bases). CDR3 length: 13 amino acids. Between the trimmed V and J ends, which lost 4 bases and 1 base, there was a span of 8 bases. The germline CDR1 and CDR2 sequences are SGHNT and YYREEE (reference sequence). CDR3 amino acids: CASSMDRNTEAFF. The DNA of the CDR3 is TGTGCCAGCAGCATGGACAGGAACACTGAAGCTTTCTTT.

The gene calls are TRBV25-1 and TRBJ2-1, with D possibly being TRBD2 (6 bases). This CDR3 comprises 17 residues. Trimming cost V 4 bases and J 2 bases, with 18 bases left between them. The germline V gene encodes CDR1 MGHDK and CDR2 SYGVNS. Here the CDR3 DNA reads TGTGCCAGCAGTGCCGACTATGGGGTAGCGGCCTACAATGAGCAGTTCTTC. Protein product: CASSADYGVAAYNEQFF.

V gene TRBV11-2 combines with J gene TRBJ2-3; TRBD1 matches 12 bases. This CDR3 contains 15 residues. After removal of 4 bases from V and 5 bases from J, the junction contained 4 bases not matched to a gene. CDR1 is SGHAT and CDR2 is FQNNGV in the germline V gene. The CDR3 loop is CASSSRDRGRDTQYF. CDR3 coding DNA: TGTGCCAGCAGCTCCCGGGACAGGGGGCGAGATACGCAGTATTTT.

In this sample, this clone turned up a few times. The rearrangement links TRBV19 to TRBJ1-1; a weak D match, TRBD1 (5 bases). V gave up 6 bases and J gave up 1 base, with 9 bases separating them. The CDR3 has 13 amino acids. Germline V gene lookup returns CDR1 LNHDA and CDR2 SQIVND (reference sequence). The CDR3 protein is CASSLTGNTEAFF. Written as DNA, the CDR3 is TGTGCCAGTAGCTTAACAGGGAACACTGAAGCTTTCTTT.

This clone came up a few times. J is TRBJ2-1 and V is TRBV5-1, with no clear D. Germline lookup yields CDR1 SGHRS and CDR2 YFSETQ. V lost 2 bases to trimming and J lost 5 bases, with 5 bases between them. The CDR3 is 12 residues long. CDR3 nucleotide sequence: TGCGCCAGCAGCTTCCCCGACAATGAGCAGTTCTTC. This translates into CASSFPDNEQFF.

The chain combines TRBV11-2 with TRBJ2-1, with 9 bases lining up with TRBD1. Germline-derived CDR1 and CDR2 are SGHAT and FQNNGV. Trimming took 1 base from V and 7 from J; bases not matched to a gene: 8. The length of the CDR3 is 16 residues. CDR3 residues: CASSLGTGVFSNEQFF. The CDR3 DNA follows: TGTGCCAGCAGCTTAGGGACAGGGGTATTTTCTAATGAGCAGTTCTTC. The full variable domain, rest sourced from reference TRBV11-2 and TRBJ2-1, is EAGVAQSPRYKIIEKRQSVAFWCNPISGHATLYWYQQILGQGPKLLIQFQNNGVVDDSQLPKDRFSAERLKGVDSTLKIQPAKLEDSAVYLCASSLGTGVFSNEQFFGPGTRLTVL.

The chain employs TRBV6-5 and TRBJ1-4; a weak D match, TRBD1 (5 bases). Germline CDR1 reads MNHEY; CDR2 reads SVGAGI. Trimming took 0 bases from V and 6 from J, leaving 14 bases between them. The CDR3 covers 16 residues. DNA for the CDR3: TGTGCCAGCAGTTACTCGATCCAGGGTGTGGATGAAAAACTGTTTTTT. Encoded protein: CASSYSIQGVDEKLFF.

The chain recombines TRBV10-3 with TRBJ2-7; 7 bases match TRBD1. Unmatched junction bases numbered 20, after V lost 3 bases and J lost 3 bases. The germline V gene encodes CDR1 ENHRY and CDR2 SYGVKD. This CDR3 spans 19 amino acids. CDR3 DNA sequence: TGTGCCATCAGTGATCCGGGACAGACAGTCCGGGACAACCGCTACGAGCAGTACTTC. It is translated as CAISDPGQTVRDNRYEQYF.

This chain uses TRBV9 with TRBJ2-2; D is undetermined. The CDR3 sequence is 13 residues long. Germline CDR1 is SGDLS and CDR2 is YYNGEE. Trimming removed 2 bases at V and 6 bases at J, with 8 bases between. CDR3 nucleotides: TGTGCCAGCAGCGTTTCAGTTCCCGGGGAGCTGTTTTTT. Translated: CASSVSVPGELFF.

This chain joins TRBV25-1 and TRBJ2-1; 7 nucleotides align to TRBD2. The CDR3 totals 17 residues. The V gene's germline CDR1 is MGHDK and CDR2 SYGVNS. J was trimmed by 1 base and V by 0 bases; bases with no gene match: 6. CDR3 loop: CASSEYAGEPSYNEQFF. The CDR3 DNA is TGTGCCAGCAGTGAATACGCGGGGGAGCCTTCCTACAATGAGCAGTTCTTC.